The clone carrying this TCR beta chain was detected once. This table comes from immunoSEQ multiplex PCR, and its TCRdb copy is limited to in-frame clones, with some not included. Here the sample spans under 300,000 clones, about 90% being singletons. The data stem from a study of blood T cell repertoires in COVID-19. This receptor was identified in a woman aged 40 to 50 with acute COVID-19. Material for sequencing was PBMCs or T cells enriched from blood (not recorded which).

The CDR3 DNA reads as TGTGCCACCCAGGACAGGGGGCTTCGGTCCTACAATGAGCAGTTCTTC. Translated, it gives CATQDRGLRSYNEQFF. The chain links TRBV24-1 to TRBJ2-1; TRBD1 matches at 11 bases. Germline CDR1 reads KGHDR; CDR2 reads SFDVKD. V trimming: 9 bases; J trimming: 1 base; junction bases outside the gene matches: 7. This CDR3 is 16 amino acids long.